This is a list of T cell receptor beta chains from one sample in a study of blood T cells in healthy people across ages. TCRdb re-called the 5' RACE reads with MiXCR, one entry per CDR3 protein. Among 1.5 million to 1.9 million distinct CDR3 sequences listed, roughly 43% were seen once. The specimen was blood. Receptors were obtained from a woman younger than 30 in good health. Both conserved end residues are part of each CDR3. D genes are given only for firm matches. Size tells how often a clone was seen (once, few, many) or the class of an expanded clone, and some rows leave it out.

CDR3nt | CDR3aa | d_gene | v_gene | abundance | j_gene
TGCAGTGCTAGAGATGGCAGGAGTGGTCTCCACTTT | CSARDGRSGLHF | . | TRBV20-1 | . | TRBJ1-6
TGCGCCAGCAGCCAAGATCCCAGCTCAGGGAATGAGCAGTTCTTC | CASSQDPSSGNEQFF | . | TRBV4-3 | . | TRBJ2-1
TGCAGTGCTGCGTGGCCCGCCAAAAACATTCAGTACTTC | CSAAWPAKNIQYF | . | TRBV20-1 | . | TRBJ2-4
TGTGCCAGCAAAGCCGGACTCGGCTATGAGCAGTACTTC | CASKAGLGYEQYF | . | TRBV7-2 | . | TRBJ2-5
TGTGCCAGCAGTATAAATAATCCAGATTACAATGAGCAGTACTTC | CASSINNPDYNEQYF | . | TRBV27 | . | TRBJ2-5
TGTGCCAGCAGCTTAAGAGAGGGGGGCTACAATGAGCAGTTCTTC | CASSLREGGYNEQFF | . | TRBV11-3 | once | TRBJ2-1
TGCGCCAGCAGCCAACCTTGGACAGGGAGATATGGCTACACCTTC | CASSQPWTGRYGYTF | TRBD1 | TRBV4-1 | . | TRBJ1-2
TGTGCCACCAGTGATTGGCCACACACAGATACGCAGTATTTT | CATSDWPHTDTQYF | . | TRBV24-1 | few | TRBJ2-3
TGTGCCAGCACCCTCCGAGGGGGCGGCCCTGAAGCTTTCTTT | CASTLRGGGPEAFF | TRBD1 | TRBV27 | few | TRBJ1-1
TGTGCCAGCAGTATGGCGGGGGGGTTTGACCAAGAGACCCAGTACTTC | CASSMAGGFDQETQYF | TRBD2 | TRBV28 | . | TRBJ2-5
TGCGCCAGCAGTCTCCAGGGGGGGCGAAGTGTCGGCTCTGGAAACACCATATATTTT | CASSLQGGRSVGSGNTIYF | TRBD1 | TRBV4-1 | . | TRBJ1-3
TGCGTCAGCAGCCAAGCCTCCGGACAGCCCTATGGCTACACCTTC | CVSSQASGQPYGYTF | . | TRBV4-3 | . | TRBJ1-2
TGCAGTGCTTCTAGCGGGACTAGCACAGATACGCAGTATTTT | CSASSGTSTDTQYF | TRBD2 | TRBV20-1 | many | TRBJ2-3
TGTGCCAGCAGCAGGACTAGCGGGGGACAAGAGACCCAGTACTTC | CASSRTSGGQETQYF | TRBD2 | TRBV7-2 | many | TRBJ2-5
TGCAGCGTTACCCAAACAGCCGAGCAGTACTTC | CSVTQTAEQYF | . | TRBV29-1 | . | TRBJ2-7
TGCAGCGTTGAAACTGGAGGGGCGGATGAGCAGTACTTC | CSVETGGADEQYF | . | TRBV29-1 | . | TRBJ2-5
TGTGCCAGCAGTTTAGGGGAGTCTAGCACAGATACGCAGTATTTT | CASSLGESSTDTQYF | . | TRBV12-3/TRBV12-4 | many | TRBJ2-3